This passage covers 20 T cell receptor beta chains from one sample sequenced in a study of blood T cells in healthy people across ages. Together with a sample-barcoded 5' primer, a J-beta primer mix was included in a second PCR lasting about 6 to 11 cycles. TCRdb re-called the 5' RACE reads with MiXCR, one entry per CDR3 protein. The repertoire has roughly 500,000 distinct CDR3 sequences, roughly a quarter of them found once; the top ten carry under 20%. Material: blood. These receptors originate from a woman in her seventies in good health.

A few counts support this clonotype. The chain links TRBV7-3 to TRBJ2-3; D remains ambiguous. This CDR3 contains 12 residues. The germline V and J ends were trimmed by 5 bases and 9 bases, with 12 bases remaining between them. Germline CDR1 and CDR2: SGHTA and FQGTGA. CDR3: CASSPVAGTQYF. As DNA, the CDR3 is TGTGCCAGCAGCCCCGTAGCTGGGACGCAGTATTTT.

The V and J genes are TRBV14 and TRBJ2-4, with D possibly being TRBD1 or TRBD2 (5 bases each). The CDR3 length is 12 residues. In germline, CDR1 is SGHDN, CDR2 FVKESK. With 4 bases removed from V and 8 bases from J, the gap between germline ends came to 9 bases. The CDR3 loop reads CASSPRGYIQYF. CDR3 DNA: TGTGCCAGCAGCCCGAGGGGATACATTCAGTACTTC.

There are a few counts of this clonotype. V is TRBV7-9 and J is TRBJ2-3, with D uncertain. Germline CDR1 SEHNR, CDR2 FQNEAQ (reference sequence). This CDR3 is built from 14 residues. Trimming shortened V by 4 bases and J by 2 bases, and 10 bases separated the two germline ends. The CDR3 nucleotides are TGTGCCAGCAGCTCGTCTACCCCCACAGATACGCAGTATTTT. Protein product: CASSSSTPTDTQYF.

V and J are TRBV7-9 and TRBJ1-1, with 11 bases matching TRBD1. The CDR3 is 16 amino acids. V lost 3 bases to trimming and J lost 5 bases; unmatched junction nucleotides: 8. Germline V CDR1 and CDR2: SEHNR, FQNEAQ (reference sequence). Here the CDR3 DNA reads TGTGCCAGCAGCTTTTCTCCGGGACAGGGGGTTACTGAAGCTTTCTTT. This translates into CASSFSPGQGVTEAFF.

The genes are TRBV5-1 and TRBJ2-5; either TRBD1 or TRBD2 may fit D (5 bases each). The CDR3 totals 15 residues. The ends were cut back, 4 bases at V and 8 bases at J, with 21 bases in the middle. In germline, CDR1 is SGHRS, CDR2 YFSETQ. Written as DNA, the CDR3 is TGCGCCAGCAGCCCGTTTAAAGTCCGAGGGGACACCCAGTACTTC. The encoded protein is CASSPFKVRGDTQYF.

The chain recombines TRBV7-9 with TRBJ1-2, with D possibly being TRBD1 (5 bases). The CDR3 is made up of 13 amino acids. Trimming took 5 bases from V and 8 from J, leaving 15 bases between them. CDR1 and CDR2 from the germline V gene are SEHNR and FQNEAQ (reference sequence). CDR3 DNA sequence: TGTGCCAGCAGCCTCGGGGAGGGACGAGGCTACACCTTC. Translation gives CASSLGEGRGYTF.

The CDR3, as DNA: TGCAGCGTTGCTGACAGACAAGATTACAATGAGCAGTTCTTC. It encodes CSVADRQDYNEQFF. The chain employs TRBV29-1 and TRBJ2-1; perhaps TRBD1 as D (5 bases). This CDR3 comprises 14 residues. Germline V lookup: CDR1 SQVTM, CDR2 ANQGSEA. The germline V and J ends were trimmed by 4 bases and 4 bases, with 14 bases remaining between them.

The chain carries TRBV11-3 and TRBJ2-1, with 7 bases lining up with TRBD1. Per the germline V gene, CDR1 is SGHNT and CDR2 is YENEEA. This CDR3 comprises 16 residues. With 1 base clipped from V and 3 bases from J, the junction kept 6 bases outside the gene matches. CDR3 residues: CASSLVIQGNYNEQFF. CDR3 sequence (DNA): TGTGCCAGCAGCTTAGTTATACAGGGGAACTACAATGAGCAGTTCTTC.

This chain connects TRBV6-5 to TRBJ1-3; D possibly corresponds to TRBD1 (6 bases). The V end lost 2 bases, the J end lost 2 bases, and 13 bases lay between the germline ends. Germline V lookup: CDR1 MNHEY, CDR2 SVGAGI. This CDR3 contains 16 residues. CDR3 sequence reads: CASSYGGSGTGNTIYF. The CDR3, as DNA: TGTGCCAGCAGTTACGGGGGCTCAGGGACTGGAAACACCATATATTTT.

This rearrangement joins TRBV5-5 to TRBJ2-1, with D possibly matching TRBD2 (6 bases). The CDR3 runs to 15 residues. Per the germline V gene, CDR1 is SGHKS and CDR2 is YYEKEE (reference sequence). V lost 1 base to trimming and J lost 4 bases, with 12 bases between them. The CDR3 DNA sequence: TGTGCCAGCAGCTTGTGGGGGGAGGATTACAATGAGCAGTTCTTC. Its protein product is CASSLWGEDYNEQFF.

Many counts were recorded for this clonotype. The chain recombines TRBV29-1 with TRBJ1-2; 8 bases are shared with TRBD1. J was trimmed by 7 bases and V by 1 base; bases with no gene match: 5. CDR1 is SQVTM and CDR2 is ANQGSEA in the germline V gene. This CDR3 region has 13 residues. CDR3: CSVEVVQGVGYTF. DNA for the CDR3: TGCAGCGTTGAAGTCGTACAGGGGGTTGGCTACACCTTC.

This clonotype has a handful of counts. The chain uses TRBV20-1 and TRBJ2-5; D unclear. CDR3 size: 11 residues. The germline V gene has CDR1 DFQATT and CDR2 SNEGSKA (reference sequence). V was shortened by 1 base and J by 7 bases, with 7 bases between the two germline ends. The CDR3 DNA sequence: TGCAGTGCTAGAGTTTACGGGACCCAGTACTTC. It encodes CSARVYGTQYF.

This clonotype occurred a few times. This rearrangement joins TRBV9 to TRBJ1-6, with D perhaps matching TRBD1 (5 bases). The V end lost 7 bases, the J end lost 7 bases, and 15 bases lay between the germline ends. Germline lookup yields CDR1 SGDLS and CDR2 YYNGEE. This CDR3 comprises 14 residues. The DNA of the CDR3 is TGTGCCAGCTCACGACGGGAGGGGAATTCACCCCTCCACTTT. It yields the protein CASSRREGNSPLHF.

Regarding this clonotype: Just one base apart from a much larger clone, this may be a read error. The chain recombines TRBV7-2 with TRBJ2-2, with D perhaps TRBD1 or TRBD2 (6 bases each). In germline, CDR1 is SGHTA, CDR2 FQGNSA. Trimming took off 4 bases at V and 5 bases at J, with 14 bases between the two ends. The length of the CDR3 is 15 residues. The CDR3: CASSSGGGRTGELFF. The CDR3 region has the DNA TGTGCCAGCAGCTCCGGGGGCGGGCGGACCGGGGAGCTGTTTTTT.

The chain couples TRBV6-6 to TRBJ2-3, with TRBD1 matching 10 bases. The germline V gene has CDR1 MNHNY and CDR2 SVGAGI (reference sequence). J lost 7 bases, V lost 0 bases, and 4 bases had no gene match. The CDR3 runs to 15 residues. The CDR3, as DNA: TGTGCCAGCAGTTACTCGAGACAGGGGGCGAATACGCAGTATTTT. Translation: CASSYSRQGANTQYF.

The chain joins TRBV12-3 or TRBV12-4 to TRBJ1-3; D unresolved. CDR3 length equals 16 residues. Trimming cost V 3 bases and J 0 bases, with 12 bases left between them. CDR3 sequence: CASSFSLPNSGNTIYF. The DNA for the CDR3 is TGTGCCAGCAGTTTCTCTCTGCCGAACTCTGGAAACACCATATATTTT.

Ten or more counts support this clonotype. A junction boundary mismatches the germline segment, possibly from a read error. The rearrangement links TRBV7-7 to TRBJ2-1; D remains unclear. CDR1 SSHAT and CDR2 FNYEAQ come from the germline V gene (reference sequence). The CDR3 sequence is 15 residues long. The CDR3 loop reads CASSLVLASYNEQFF. The CDR3 DNA is TGTGCTAGCAGCTTAGTTTTAGCTTCCTACAATGAGCAGTTCTTC.

This clonotype was picked up a small number of times. The DNA is left out, because the CDR3 cannot be placed on it with certainty; the CDR3 is given as TCRdb lists it. The rearrangement uses TRBV29-1 and TRBJ2-3; the tabulated D call, TRBD1, remains unverified against the DNA. The germline V gene has CDR1 SQVTM and CDR2 ANQGSEA. Inclusive of both ends, the CDR3 amounts to 12 amino acids. The chain's CDR3 is CSVGTGAFYPNF.

This chain links TRBV20-1 with TRBJ2-7; 7 bases are a match to TRBD1. CDR3 length equals 12 residues. Germline values: CDR1 DFQATT, CDR2 SNEGSKA (reference sequence). J gave up 7 bases and V 6 bases, and 9 bases lay outside the gene matches. CDR3 loop: CSANRGTGEQYF. CDR3 coding DNA: TGCAGTGCAAACAGGGGTACCGGGGAGCAGTACTTC.

The J gene is TRBJ2-4, the V gene TRBV5-1; 8 bases agree with TRBD2. There are 17 residues in the CDR3. From germline, CDR1 is SGHRS and CDR2 YFSETQ. Trimming took 3 bases from V and 1 from J; bases not matched to a gene: 9. The DNA for the CDR3 is TGCGCCAGCAGCTCCGGGACTAGTTACACCGCCAAAAACATTCAGTACTTC. Translated, it gives CASSSGTSYTAKNIQYF. Combining the CDR3 with reference TRBV5-1 and TRBJ2-4 gives the whole variable domain KAGVTQTPRYLIKTRGQQVTLSCSPISGHRSVSWYQQTPGQGLQFLFEYFSETQRNKGNFPGRFSGRQFSNSRSEMNVSTLELGDSALYLCASSSGTSYTAKNIQYFGAGTRLSVL.